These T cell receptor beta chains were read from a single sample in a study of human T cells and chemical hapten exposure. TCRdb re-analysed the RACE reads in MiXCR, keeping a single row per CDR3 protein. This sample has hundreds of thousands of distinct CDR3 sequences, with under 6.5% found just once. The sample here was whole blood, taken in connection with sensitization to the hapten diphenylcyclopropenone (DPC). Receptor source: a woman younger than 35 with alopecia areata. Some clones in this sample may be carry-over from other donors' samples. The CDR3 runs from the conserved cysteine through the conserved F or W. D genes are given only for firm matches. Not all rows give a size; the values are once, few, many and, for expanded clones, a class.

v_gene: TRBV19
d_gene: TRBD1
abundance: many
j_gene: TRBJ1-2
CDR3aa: CASSVQGDIYGYTF
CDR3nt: TGTGCCAGTAGTGTCCAGGGGGACATCTATGGCTACACCTTC

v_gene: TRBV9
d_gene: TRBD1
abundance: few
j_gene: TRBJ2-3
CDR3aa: CASSPQTGASTDTQYF
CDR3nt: TGTGCCAGCAGCCCCCAGACAGGGGCCAGCACAGATACGCAGTATTTT

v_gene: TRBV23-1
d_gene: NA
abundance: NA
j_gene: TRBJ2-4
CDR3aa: CASSQYIHSLAKNIQYF
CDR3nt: TGCGCCAGCAGTCAATACATCCACTCTTTAGCCAAAAACATTCAGTACTTC

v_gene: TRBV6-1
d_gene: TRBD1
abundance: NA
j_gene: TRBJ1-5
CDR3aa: CASSEGQGRGQPQHF
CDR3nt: TGTGCCAGCAGTGAAGGACAGGGCAGGGGGCAGCCCCAGCATTTT

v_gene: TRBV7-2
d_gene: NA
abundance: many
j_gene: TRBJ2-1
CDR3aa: CASRKDRSSYNEQFF
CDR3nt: TGTGCCAGCAGGAAGGACAGAAGCTCCTACAATGAGCAGTTCTTC

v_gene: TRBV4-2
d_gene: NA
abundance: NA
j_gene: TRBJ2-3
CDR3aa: CASSQTGRSGPDTQYF
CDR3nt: TGTGCCAGCAGCCAAACCGGACGATCCGGGCCAGATACGCAGTATTTT

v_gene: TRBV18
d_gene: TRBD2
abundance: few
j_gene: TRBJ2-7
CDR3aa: CASSPPGGGSVSYEQYF
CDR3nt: TGTGCCAGCTCACCACCGGGCGGGGGATCCGTCTCCTACGAGCAGTACTTC

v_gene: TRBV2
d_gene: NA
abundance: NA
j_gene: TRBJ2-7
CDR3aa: CASTTSRDPREQYF
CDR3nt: TGTGCCAGCACAACGAGCAGGGACCCGCGCGAGCAGTACTTC

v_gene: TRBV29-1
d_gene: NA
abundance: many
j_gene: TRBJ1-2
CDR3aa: CSAQGYNYGYTF
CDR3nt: TGCAGCGCCCAGGGTTATAACTATGGCTACACCTTC

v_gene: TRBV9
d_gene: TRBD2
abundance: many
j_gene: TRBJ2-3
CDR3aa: CASSLKRGAHTDTQYF
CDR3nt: TGTGCCAGCAGCCTTAAGCGGGGGGCTCACACAGATACGCAGTATTTT

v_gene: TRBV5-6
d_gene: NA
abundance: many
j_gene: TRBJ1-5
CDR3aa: CASSLVGGQYSNQPQHF
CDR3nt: TGTGCCAGCAGCTTGGTAGGGGGGCAATATAGCAATCAGCCCCAGCATTTT

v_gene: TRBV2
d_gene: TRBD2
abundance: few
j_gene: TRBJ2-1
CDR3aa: CASSTSGGAYNEQFF
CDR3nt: TGTGCCAGCAGTACCAGCGGGGGGGCCTACAATGAGCAGTTCTTC

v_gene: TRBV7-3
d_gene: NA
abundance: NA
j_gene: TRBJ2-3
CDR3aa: CASSLNYRSPDTQYF
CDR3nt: TGTGCCAGCAGCTTAAACTATAGGTCCCCAGATACGCAGTATTTT

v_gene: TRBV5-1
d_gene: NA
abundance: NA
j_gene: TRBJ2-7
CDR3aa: CASSSDGTLSYEQYF
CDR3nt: TGCGCCAGCAGCTCCGACGGGACATTATCCTACGAGCAGTACTTC

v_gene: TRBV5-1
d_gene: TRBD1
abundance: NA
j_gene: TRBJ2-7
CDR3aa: CASSLEVGTGKEQYF
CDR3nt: TGCGCCAGCAGCTTGGAAGTGGGGACAGGGAAGGAGCAGTACTTC

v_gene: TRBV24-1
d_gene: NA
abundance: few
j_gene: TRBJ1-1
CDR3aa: CATSGTDNIAEAFF
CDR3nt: TGTGCCACCAGTGGCACAGACAACATCGCTGAAGCTTTCTTT

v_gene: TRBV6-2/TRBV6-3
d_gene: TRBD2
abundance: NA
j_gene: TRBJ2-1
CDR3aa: CASSGLAGGQFF
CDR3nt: TGTGCCAGCAGTGGACTAGCGGGGGGGCAGTTCTTC

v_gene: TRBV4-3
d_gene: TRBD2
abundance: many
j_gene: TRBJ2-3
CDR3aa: CASSQESTRLAAQYF
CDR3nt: TGCGCCAGCAGCCAAGAAAGCACCAGACTAGCAGCGCAGTATTTT

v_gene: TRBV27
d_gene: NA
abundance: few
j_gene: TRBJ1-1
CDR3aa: CASSLRLGRAIEANTEAFF
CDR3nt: TGTGCCAGCAGCCTTCGCCTAGGCCGTGCGATAGAGGCGAACACTGAAGCTTTCTTT

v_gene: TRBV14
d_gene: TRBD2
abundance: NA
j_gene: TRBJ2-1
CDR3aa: CASSRFTSDEQFF
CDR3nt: TGTGCCAGCAGCCGCTTTACTAGCGATGAGCAGTTCTTC

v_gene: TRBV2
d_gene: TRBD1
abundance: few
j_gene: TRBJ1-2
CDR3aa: CADRGSNYGYTF
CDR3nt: TGTGCCGACAGGGGATCTAACTATGGCTACACCTTC

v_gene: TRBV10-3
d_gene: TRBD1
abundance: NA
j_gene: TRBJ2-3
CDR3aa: CAISSSGTGGTDTQYF
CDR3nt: TGTGCCATCAGCAGTTCCGGGACAGGGGGCACAGATACGCAGTATTTT

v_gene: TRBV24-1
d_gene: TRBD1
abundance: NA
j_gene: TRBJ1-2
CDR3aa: CATSDEAGGVFYGYTF
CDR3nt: TGTGCCACCAGTGACGAGGCAGGGGGAGTATTCTATGGCTACACCTTC

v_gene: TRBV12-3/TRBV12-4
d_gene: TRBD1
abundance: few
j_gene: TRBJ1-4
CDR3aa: CASSLLPGTGGQGLFF
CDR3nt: TGTGCCAGCAGCCTCCTCCCCGGGACAGGGGGCCAAGGCCTGTTTTTT

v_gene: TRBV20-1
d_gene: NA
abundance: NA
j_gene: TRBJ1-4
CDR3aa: CSASKDEKLFF
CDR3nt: TGCAGTGCTAGTAAGGATGAAAAACTGTTTTTT

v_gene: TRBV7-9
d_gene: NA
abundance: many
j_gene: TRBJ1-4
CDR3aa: CASSQIGATGEKLFF
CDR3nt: TGTGCCAGCAGCCAAATTGGGGCCACTGGTGAAAAACTGTTTTTT

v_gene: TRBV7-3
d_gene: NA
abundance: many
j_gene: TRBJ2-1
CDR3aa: CASSRDQTHNEQFF
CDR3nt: TGTGCCAGCAGTCGAGACCAGACCCACAATGAGCAGTTCTTC

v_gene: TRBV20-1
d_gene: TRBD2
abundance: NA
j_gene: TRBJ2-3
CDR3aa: CSARAGGLAPDTQYF
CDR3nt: TGCAGTGCTAGAGCAGGGGGACTAGCGCCAGATACGCAGTATTTT